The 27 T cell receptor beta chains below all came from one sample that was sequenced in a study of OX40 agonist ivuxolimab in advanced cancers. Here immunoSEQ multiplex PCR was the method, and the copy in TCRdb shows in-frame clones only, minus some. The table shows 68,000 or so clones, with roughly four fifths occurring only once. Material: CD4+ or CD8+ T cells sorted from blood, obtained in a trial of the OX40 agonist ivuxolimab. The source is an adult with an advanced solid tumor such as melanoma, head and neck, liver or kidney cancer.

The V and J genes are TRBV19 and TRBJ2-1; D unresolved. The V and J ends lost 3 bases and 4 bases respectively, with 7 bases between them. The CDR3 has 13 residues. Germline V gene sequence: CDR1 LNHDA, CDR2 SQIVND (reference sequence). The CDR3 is CASSISGYNEQFF. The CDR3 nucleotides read TGTGCCAGTAGTATCTCGGGTTACAATGAGCAGTTCTTC.

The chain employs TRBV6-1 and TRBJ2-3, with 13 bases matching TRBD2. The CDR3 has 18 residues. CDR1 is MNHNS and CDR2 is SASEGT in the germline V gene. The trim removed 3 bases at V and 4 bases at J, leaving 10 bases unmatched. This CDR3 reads CASSDVLAGGHGSDTQYF. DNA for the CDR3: TGTGCCAGCAGTGACGTACTAGCGGGGGGGCACGGGTCAGATACGCAGTATTTT.

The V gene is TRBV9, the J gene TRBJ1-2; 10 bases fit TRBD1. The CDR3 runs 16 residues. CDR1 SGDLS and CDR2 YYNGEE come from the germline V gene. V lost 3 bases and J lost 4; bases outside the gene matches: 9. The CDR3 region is CASSAEDRGGIYGYTF. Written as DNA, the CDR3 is TGTGCCAGCAGCGCAGAGGACAGGGGGGGCATCTATGGCTACACCTTC.

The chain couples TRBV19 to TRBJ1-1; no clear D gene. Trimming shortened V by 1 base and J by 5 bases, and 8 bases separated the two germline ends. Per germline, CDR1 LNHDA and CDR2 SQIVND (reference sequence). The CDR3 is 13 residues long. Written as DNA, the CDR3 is TGTGCCAGTAGTATAGGCCTGGAGACTGAAGCTTTCTTT. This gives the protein CASSIGLETEAFF.

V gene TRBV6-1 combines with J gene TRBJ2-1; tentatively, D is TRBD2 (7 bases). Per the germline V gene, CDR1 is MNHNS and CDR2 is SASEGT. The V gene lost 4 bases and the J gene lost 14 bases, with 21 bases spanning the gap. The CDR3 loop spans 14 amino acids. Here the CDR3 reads CASSGPPLGGTKFF. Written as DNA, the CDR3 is TGTGCCAGCAGTGGTCCCCCTCTAGGGGGGACTAAGTTCTTC.

The CDR3, as DNA: TGTGCCAGCAGGACTTCGGGGGATTCCGGAAACACCATATATTTT. As protein: CASRTSGDSGNTIYF. The rearrangement links TRBV25-1 to TRBJ1-3; D is possibly TRBD1 (5 bases). The CDR3 spans 15 residues. Germline CDR1 MGHDK, CDR2 SYGVNS. Deletions cut 6 bases from V and 4 bases from J, with 16 bases between.

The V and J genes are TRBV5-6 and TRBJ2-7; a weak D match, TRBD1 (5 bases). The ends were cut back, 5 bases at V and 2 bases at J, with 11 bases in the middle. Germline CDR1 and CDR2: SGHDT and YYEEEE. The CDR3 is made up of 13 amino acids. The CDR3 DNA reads TGTGCCAGCAGTCATCAGGGCCCCTACGAGCAGTACGTC. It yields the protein CASSHQGPYEQYV.

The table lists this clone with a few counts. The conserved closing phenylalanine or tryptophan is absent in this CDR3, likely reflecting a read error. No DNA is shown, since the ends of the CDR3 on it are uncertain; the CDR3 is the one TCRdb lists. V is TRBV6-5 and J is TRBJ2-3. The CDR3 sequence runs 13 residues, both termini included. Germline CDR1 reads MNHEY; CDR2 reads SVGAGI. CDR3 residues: CASSYPRLRVAFY.

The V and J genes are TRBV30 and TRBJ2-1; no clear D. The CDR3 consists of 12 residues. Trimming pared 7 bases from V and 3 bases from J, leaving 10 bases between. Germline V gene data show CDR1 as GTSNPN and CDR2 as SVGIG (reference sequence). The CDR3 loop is CASEVVYNEQFF. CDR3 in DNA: TGTGCCTCCGAGGTGGTCTACAATGAGCAGTTCTTC.

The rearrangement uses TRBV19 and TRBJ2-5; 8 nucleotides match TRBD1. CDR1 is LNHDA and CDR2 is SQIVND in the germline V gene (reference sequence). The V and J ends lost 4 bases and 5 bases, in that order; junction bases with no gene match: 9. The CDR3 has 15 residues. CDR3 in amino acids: CASSTQTGAEETQYF. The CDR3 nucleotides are TGTGCCAGTAGTACCCAGACAGGGGCGGAGGAGACCCAGTACTTC.

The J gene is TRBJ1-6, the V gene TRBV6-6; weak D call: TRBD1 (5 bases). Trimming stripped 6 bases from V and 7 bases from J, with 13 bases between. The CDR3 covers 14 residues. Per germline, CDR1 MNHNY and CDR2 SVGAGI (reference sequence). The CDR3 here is CASSLGVPNSPLHF. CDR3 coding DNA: TGTGCCAGCAGCTTAGGGGTTCCGAATTCACCCCTCCACTTT.

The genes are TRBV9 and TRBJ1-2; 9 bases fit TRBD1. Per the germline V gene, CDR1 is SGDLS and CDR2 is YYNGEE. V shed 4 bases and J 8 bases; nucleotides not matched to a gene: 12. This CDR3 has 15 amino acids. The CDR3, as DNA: TGTGCCAGCAGCCCCGTTAGGACAGGGGCGACGGGCTACACCTTC. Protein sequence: CASSPVRTGATGYTF. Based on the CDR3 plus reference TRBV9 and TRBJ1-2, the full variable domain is DSGVTQTPKHLITATGQRVTLRCSPRSGDLSVYWYQQSLDQGLQFLIQYYNGEERAKGNILERFSAQQFPDLHSELNLSSLELGDSALYFCASSPVRTGATGYTFGSGTRLTVV.

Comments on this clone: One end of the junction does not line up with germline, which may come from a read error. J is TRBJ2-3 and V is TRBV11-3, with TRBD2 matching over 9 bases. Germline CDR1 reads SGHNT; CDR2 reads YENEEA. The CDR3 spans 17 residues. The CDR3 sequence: CASSLDTYAGGVGTQYF. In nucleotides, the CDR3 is TGTGCCAGCAGCCTAGACACGTACGCGGGGGGGGTCGGTACGCAGTATTTT. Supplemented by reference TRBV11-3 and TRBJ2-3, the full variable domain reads EAGVVQSPRYKIIEKKQPVAFWCNPISGHNTLYWYLQNLGQGPELLIRYENEEAVDDSQLPKDRFSAERLKGVDSTLKIQPAELGDSAVYLCASSLDTYAGGVGTQYFGPGTRLTVL.

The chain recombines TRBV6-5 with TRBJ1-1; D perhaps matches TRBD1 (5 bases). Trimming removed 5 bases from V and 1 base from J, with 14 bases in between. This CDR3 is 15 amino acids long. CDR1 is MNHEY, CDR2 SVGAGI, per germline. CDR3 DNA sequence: TGTGCCAGCAGTCCGCAAGGGACCGCGAACACTGAAGCTTTCTTT. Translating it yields CASSPQGTANTEAFF.

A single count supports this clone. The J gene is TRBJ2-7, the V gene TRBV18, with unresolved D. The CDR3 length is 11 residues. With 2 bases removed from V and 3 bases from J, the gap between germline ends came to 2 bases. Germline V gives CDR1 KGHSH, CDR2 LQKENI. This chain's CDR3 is CASSPDYEQYF. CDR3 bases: TGTGCCAGCTCACCAGACTACGAGCAGTACTTC.

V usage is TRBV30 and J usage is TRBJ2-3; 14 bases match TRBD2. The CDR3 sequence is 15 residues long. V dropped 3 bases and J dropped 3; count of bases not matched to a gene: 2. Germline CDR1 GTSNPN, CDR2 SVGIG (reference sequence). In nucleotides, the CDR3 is TGTGCCTGGAGAAGACTAGCGGGAGGGACAGATACGCAGTATTTT. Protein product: CAWRRLAGGTDTQYF. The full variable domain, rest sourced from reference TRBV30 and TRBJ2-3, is SQTIHQWPATLVQPVGSPLSLECTVEGTSNPNLYWYRQAAGRGLQLLFYSVGIGQISSEVPQNLSASRPQDRQFILSSKKLLLSDSGFYLCAWRRLAGGTDTQYFGPGTRLTVL.

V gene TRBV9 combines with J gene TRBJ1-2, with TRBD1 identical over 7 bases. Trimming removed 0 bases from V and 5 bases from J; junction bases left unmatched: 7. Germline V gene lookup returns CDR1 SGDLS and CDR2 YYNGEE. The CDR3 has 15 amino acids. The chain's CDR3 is CASSVAPGGQYGYTF. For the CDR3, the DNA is TGTGCCAGCAGCGTAGCTCCAGGGGGTCAATATGGCTACACCTTC.

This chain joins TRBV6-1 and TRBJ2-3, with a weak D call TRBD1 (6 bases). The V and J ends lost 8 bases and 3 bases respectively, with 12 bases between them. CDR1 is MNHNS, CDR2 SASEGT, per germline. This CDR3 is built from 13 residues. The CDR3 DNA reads TGTGCCAGCGGCAGGGGCCGGACAGATACGCAGTATTTT. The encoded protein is CASGRGRTDTQYF.

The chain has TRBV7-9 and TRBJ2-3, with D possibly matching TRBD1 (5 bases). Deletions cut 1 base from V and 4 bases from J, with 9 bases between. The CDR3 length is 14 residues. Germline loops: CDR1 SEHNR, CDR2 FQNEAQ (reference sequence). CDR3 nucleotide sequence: TGTGCCAGCAGCTTAGGGGGCCAGGCAGATACGCAGTATTTT. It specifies CASSLGGQADTQYF. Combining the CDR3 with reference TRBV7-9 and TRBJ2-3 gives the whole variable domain DTGVSQNPRHKITKRGQNVTFRCDPISEHNRLYWYRQTLGQGPEFLTYFQNEAQLEKSRLLSDRFSAERPKGSFSTLEIQRTEQGDSAMYLCASSLGGQADTQYFGPGTRLTVL.

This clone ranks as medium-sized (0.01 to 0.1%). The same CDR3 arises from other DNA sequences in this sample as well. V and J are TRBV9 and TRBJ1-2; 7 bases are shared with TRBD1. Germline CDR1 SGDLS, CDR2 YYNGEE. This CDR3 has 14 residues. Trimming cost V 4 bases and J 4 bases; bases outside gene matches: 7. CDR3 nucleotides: TGTGCCAGCAGCCCCCCAGGGGGTGGCTATGGCTACACCTTC. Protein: CASSPPGGGYGYTF.

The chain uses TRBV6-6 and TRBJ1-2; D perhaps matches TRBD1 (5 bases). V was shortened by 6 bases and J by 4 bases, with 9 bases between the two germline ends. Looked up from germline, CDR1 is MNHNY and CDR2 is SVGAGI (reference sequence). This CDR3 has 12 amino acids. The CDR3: CASSLDSYGYTF. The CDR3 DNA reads TGTGCCAGCAGCCTCGACAGCTATGGCTACACCTTC.

The CDR3 here is CASSQSPGAAEFGTQYF. The DNA for the CDR3 is TGCGCCAGCAGCCAGAGCCCCGGAGCGGCGGAGTTCGGGACCCAGTACTTC. The genes are TRBV4-1 and TRBJ2-5; TRBD2 might be the D (5 bases). The germline V and J ends were trimmed by 3 bases and 7 bases, with 24 bases remaining between them. The CDR3 length is 17 residues. Germline V gene lookup returns CDR1 MGHRA and CDR2 YSYEKL.

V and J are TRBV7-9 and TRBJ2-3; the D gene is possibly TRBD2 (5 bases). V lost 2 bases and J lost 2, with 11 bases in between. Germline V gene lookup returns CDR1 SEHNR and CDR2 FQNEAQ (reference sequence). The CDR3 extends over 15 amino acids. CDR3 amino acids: CASSLLPRVTDTQYF. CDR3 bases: TGTGCCAGCAGCTTATTGCCGAGGGTCACAGATACGCAGTATTTT.

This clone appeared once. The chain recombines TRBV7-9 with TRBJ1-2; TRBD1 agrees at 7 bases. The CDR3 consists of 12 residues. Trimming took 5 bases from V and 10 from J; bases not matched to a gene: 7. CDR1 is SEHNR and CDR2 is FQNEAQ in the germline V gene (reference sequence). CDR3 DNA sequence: TGTGCCAGCAGCCCACAGGGGATCGACTACACCTTC. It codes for CASSPQGIDYTF.

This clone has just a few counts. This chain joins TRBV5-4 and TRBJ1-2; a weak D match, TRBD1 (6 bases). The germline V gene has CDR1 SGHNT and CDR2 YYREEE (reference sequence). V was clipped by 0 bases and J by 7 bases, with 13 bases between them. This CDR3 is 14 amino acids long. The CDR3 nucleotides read TGTGCCAGCAGCTTGGGACAGGCCCTGGGTGGCTACACCTTC. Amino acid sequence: CASSLGQALGGYTF.

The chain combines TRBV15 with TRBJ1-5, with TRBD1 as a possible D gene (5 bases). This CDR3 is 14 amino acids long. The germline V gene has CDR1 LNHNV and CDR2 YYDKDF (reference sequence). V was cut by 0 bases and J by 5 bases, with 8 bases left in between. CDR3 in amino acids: CATSREQGHQPQHF. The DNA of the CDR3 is TGTGCCACCAGCAGAGAGCAGGGACATCAGCCCCAGCATTTT.

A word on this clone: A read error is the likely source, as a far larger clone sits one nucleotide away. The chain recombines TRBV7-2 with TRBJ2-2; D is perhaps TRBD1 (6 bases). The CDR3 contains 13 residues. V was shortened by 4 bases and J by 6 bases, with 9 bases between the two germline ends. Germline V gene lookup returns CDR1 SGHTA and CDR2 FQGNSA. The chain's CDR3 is CASSYAGAGELFF. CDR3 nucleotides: TGTGCCAGCAGCTACGCAGGGGCCGGGGAGCTGTTTTTT.